Each of the 5 T cell receptor beta chains below was sequenced from the same sample in a study of blood T cell repertoires in COVID-19. Clones were read by immunoSEQ multiplex PCR, and TCRdb kept only the in-frame ones, dropping some. The profile shows around 150,000 clones, approximately 88% of them singletons. Sequenced material: peripheral blood. The receptor set was obtained from a man aged 55 to 69 with acute or convalescent COVID-19.

The V call is TRBV7-9, the J call TRBJ2-7; TRBD1 matches at 8 bases. Germline trimming cut 5 bases from V and 3 bases from J; bases unmatched to any gene: 12. This CDR3 spans 16 amino acids. CDR1 is SEHNR, CDR2 FQNEAQ, per germline (reference sequence). The CDR3 DNA reads as TGTGCCAGCAGCCAACGTAGAGACAGGGGAATCTACGAGCAGTACTTC. Translated, it gives CASSQRRDRGIYEQYF.

J is TRBJ1-5 and V is TRBV19, with 7 nucleotides matching TRBD1. Germline V CDR1 and CDR2: LNHDA, SQIVND (reference sequence). Trimming took 2 bases from V and 0 from J; bases not matched to a gene: 4. The CDR3 is made up of 16 amino acids. Here the CDR3 reads CASSIKTGVSNQPQHF. In DNA, the CDR3 is TGTGCCAGTAGTATAAAAACAGGGGTTAGCAATCAGCCCCAGCATTTT.

A note on this clone: At the DNA level, this CDR3 is encoded by other sequences in the same sample as well. The V call is TRBV28, the J call TRBJ1-1; 8 bases match TRBD1. The CDR3 has 14 amino acids. The V gene's germline CDR1 is MDHEN and CDR2 SYDVKM. With V trimmed by 4 bases and J by 1 base, 2 bases remained unmatched. Written as DNA, the CDR3 is TGTGCCAGCAGTTCAGGACAGGGGAACACTGAAGCTTTCTTT. As protein: CASSSGQGNTEAFF. Full variable domain (rest looked up from reference TRBV28 and TRBJ1-1): DVKVTQSSRYLVKRTGEKVFLECVQDMDHENMFWYRQDPGLGLRLIYFSYDVKMKEKGDIPEGYSVSREKKERFSLILESASTNQTSMYLCASSSGQGNTEAFFGQGTRLTVV.

The chain carries TRBV7-9 and TRBJ1-2; D not resolved. Per germline, CDR1 SEHNR and CDR2 FQNEAQ (reference sequence). Between the trimmed V and J ends, which lost 3 bases and 7 bases, there was a span of 18 bases. The CDR3 spans 15 residues. The CDR3 protein is CASSLGGSSILGYTF. DNA for the CDR3: TGTGCCAGCAGCTTGGGAGGGAGTAGTATCCTTGGCTACACCTTC.

The V and J genes are TRBV10-3 and TRBJ1-2; maybe TRBD1 (6 bases). The CDR3 spans 13 residues. CDR1 is ENHRY and CDR2 is SYGVKD in the germline V gene. V was trimmed by 6 bases and J by 3 bases, leaving 11 bases between them. CDR3 nucleotide sequence: TGTGCCATCAGGCCGACAGGAGACTATGGCTACACCTTC. This gives the protein CAIRPTGDYGYTF.